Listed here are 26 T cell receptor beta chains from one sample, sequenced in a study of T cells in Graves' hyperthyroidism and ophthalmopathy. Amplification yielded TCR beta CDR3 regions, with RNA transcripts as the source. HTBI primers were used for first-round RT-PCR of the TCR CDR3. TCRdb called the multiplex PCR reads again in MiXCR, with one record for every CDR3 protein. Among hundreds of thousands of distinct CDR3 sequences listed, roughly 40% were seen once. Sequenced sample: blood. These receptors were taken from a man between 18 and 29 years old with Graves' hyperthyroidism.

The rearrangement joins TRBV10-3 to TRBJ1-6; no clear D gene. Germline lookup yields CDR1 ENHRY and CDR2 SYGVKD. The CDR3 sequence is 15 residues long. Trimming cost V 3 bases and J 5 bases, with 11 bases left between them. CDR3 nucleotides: TGTGCCATCAGTGATCGAGTCCAGAATAATTCACCCCTCCACTTT. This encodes CAISDRVQNNSPLHF.

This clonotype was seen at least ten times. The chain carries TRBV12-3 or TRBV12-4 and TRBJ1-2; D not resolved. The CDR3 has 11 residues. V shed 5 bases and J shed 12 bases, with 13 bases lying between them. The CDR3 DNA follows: TGTGCCAGCAGTCGGCTACGCGGGGACACCTTC. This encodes CASSRLRGDTF.

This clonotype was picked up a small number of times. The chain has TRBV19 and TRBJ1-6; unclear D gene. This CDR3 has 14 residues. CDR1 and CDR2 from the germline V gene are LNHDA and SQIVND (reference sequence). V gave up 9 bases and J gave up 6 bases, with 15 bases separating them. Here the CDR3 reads CASSQDRSNSPLHF. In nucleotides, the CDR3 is TGTGCCAGCAGCCAAGATCGGAGTAATTCACCCCTCCACTTT.

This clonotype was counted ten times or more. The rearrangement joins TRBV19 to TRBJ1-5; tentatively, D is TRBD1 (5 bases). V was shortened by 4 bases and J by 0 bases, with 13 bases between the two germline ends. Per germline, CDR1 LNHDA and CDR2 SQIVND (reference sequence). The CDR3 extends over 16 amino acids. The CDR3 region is CASSTWTPYSNQPQHF. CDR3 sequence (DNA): TGTGCCAGTAGTACCTGGACACCTTATAGCAATCAGCCCCAGCATTTT.

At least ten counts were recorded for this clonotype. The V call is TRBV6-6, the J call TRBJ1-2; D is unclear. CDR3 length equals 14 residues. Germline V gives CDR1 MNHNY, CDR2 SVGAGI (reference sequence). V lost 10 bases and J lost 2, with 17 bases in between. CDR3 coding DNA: TGTGCCATCCGAGCAGGACCGTCGAACTATGGCTACACCTTC. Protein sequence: CAIRAGPSNYGYTF.

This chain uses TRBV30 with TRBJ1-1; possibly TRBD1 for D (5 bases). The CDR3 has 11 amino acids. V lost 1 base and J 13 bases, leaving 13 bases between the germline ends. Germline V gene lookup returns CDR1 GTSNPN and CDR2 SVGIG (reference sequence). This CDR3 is CAWSADGRGFF. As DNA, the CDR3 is TGTGCCTGGAGTGCCGATGGAAGGGGTTTCTTT.

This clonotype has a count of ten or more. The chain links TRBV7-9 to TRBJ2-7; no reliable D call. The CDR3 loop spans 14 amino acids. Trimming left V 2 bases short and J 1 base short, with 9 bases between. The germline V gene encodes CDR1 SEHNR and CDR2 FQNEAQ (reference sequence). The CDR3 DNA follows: TGTGCCAGCAGCTTACAAGGGAATTCCTACGAGCAGTACTTC. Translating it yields CASSLQGNSYEQYF.

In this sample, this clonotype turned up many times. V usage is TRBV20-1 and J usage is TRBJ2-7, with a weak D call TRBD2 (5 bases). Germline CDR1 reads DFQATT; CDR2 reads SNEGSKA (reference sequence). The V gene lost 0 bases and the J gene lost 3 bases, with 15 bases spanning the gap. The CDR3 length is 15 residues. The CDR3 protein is CSARDQSGIIYEQYF. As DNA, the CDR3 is TGCAGTGCTAGAGATCAATCGGGGATCATCTACGAGCAGTACTTC.

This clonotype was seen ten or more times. The CDR3 DNA reads as TGTGCCAGCAGCGGAACAGGTGGAAACACCATATATTTT. It translates to CASSGTGGNTIYF. J is TRBJ1-3 and V is TRBV2; D possibly corresponds to TRBD1 (5 bases). V shed 6 bases and J shed 3 bases, with 9 bases lying between them. The CDR3 runs 13 residues. Germline CDR1 and CDR2: SNHLY and FYNNEI.

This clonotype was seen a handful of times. CDR3 coding DNA: TGTGCCAGCAGCTCGACAGGGGCTTTGGGTTGGCAGTACTTC. Amino acid sequence: CASSSTGALGWQYF. The genes are TRBV7-9 and TRBJ2-7, with 8 bases lining up with TRBD1. This CDR3 spans 14 amino acids. V shed 4 bases and J 9 bases; nucleotides not matched to a gene: 11. Germline values: CDR1 SEHNR, CDR2 FQNEAQ (reference sequence).

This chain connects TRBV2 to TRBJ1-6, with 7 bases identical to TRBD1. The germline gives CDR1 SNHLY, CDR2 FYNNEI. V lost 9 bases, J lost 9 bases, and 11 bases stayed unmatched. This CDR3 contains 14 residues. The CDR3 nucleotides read TGTGCCAGTTATCTCGGGGCAGGGGGTTCACCCCTCCACTTT. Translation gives CASYLGAGGSPLHF.

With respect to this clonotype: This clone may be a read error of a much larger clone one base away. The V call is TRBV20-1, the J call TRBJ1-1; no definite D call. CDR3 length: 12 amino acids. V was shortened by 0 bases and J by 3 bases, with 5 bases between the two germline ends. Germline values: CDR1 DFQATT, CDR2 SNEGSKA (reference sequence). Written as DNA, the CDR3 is TGCAGTGCTAGAGACAAGCACACTGAAGCTTTCTTT. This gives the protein CSARDKHTEAFF.

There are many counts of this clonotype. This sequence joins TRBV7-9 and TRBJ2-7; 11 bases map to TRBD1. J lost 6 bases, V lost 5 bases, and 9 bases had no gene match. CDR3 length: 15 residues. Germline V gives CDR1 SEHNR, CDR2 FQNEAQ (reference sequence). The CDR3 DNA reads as TGTGCCAGCAGCGACAGGGACAGGGGGTCGCCCGAGCAGTACTTC. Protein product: CASSDRDRGSPEQYF.

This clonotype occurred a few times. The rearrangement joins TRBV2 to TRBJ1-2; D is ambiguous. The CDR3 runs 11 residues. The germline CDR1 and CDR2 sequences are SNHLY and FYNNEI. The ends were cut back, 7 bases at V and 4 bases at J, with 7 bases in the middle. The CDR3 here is CASKVGYGYTF. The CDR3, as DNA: TGTGCCAGCAAGGTGGGCTATGGCTACACCTTC.

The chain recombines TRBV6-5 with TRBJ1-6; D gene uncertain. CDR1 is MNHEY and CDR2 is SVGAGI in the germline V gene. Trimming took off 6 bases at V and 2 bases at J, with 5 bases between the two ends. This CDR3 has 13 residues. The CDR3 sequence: CASSGTYNSPLHF. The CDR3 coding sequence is TGTGCCAGCAGCGGGACCTATAATTCACCCCTCCACTTT.

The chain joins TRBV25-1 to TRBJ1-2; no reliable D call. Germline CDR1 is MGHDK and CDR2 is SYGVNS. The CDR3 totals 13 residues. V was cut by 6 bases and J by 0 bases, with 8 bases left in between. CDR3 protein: CASRERTNYGYTF. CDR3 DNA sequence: TGTGCCAGCAGGGAACGGACTAACTATGGCTACACCTTC.

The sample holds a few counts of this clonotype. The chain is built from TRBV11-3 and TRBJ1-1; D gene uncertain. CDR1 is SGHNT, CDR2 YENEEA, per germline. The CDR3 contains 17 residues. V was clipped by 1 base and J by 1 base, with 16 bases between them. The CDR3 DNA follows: TGTGCCAGCAGCTTAGTCGGGGTCCGCCGAAAGAACACTGAAGCTTTCTTT. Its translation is CASSLVGVRRKNTEAFF.

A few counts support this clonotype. The DNA of the CDR3 is TGTGCCAGCAGCCACCTAGCGGGAATCGAGAACGAGCAGTACTTC. Amino acid sequence: CASSHLAGIENEQYF. The chain links TRBV14 to TRBJ2-7; 9 bases are shared with TRBD2. The CDR3 sequence is 15 residues long. The germline gives CDR1 SGHDN, CDR2 FVKESK. V shed 3 bases and J 5 bases; nucleotides not matched to a gene: 8.

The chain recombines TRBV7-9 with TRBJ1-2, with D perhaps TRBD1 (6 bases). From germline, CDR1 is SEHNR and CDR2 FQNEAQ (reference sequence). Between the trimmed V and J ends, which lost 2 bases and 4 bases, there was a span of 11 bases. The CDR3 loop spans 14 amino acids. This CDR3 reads CASSLWRGGYGYTF. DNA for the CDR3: TGTGCCAGCAGCTTATGGAGGGGGGGCTATGGCTACACCTTC.

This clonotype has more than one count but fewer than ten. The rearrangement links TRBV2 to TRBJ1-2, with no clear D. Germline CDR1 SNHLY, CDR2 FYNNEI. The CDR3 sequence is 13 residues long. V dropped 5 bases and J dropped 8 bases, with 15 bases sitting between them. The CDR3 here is CASSFGLEEGYTF. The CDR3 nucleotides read TGTGCCAGCAGTTTCGGCCTGGAGGAGGGCTACACCTTC.

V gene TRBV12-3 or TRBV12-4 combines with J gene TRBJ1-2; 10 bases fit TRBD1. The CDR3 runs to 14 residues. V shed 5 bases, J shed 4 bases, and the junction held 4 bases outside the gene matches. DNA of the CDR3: TGTGCCAGCAGTGGACAGGGGGGCTCCTATGGCTACACCTTC. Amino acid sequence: CASSGQGGSYGYTF.

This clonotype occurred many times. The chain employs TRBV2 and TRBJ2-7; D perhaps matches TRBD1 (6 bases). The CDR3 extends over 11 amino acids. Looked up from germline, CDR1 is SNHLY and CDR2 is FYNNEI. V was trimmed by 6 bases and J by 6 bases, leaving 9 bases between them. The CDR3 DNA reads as TGTGCCAGCAGGGGACAATTCGAGCAGTACTTC. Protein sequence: CASRGQFEQYF.

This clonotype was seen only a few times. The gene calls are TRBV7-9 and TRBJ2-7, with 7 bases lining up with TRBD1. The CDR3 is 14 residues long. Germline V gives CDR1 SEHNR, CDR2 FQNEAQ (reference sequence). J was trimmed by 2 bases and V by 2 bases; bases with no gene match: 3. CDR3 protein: CASSLMGQTYEQYF. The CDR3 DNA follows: TGTGCCAGCAGCTTAATGGGACAGACCTACGAGCAGTACTTC.

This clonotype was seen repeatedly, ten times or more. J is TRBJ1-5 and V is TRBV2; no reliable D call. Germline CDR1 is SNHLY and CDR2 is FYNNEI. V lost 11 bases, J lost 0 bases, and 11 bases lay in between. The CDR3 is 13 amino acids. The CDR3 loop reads CAGGVDSNQPQHF. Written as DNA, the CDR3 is TGTGCCGGTGGGGTAGATAGCAATCAGCCCCAGCATTTT.

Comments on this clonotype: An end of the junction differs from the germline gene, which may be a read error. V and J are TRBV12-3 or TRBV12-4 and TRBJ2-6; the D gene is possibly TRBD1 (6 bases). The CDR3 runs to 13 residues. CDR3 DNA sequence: TGTGCCAGCAGTACGGAGGACAGAGCAGCCACTACCTTC. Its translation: CASSTEDRAATTF.

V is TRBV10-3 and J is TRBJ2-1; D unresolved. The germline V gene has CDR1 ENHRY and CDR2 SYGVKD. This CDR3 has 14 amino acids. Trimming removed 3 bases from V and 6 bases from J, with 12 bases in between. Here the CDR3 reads CAISEREGANEQFF. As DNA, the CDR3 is TGTGCCATCAGTGAAAGGGAAGGTGCCAATGAGCAGTTCTTC.